The 21 T cell receptor beta chains given below trace back to one sample, sequenced in a study of blood T cell repertoires in COVID-19. Only in-frame clones appear in the TCRdb table, and some are missing; sequencing was by immunoSEQ multiplex PCR. The sample consists of 69,000 or so clones, 80% to 85% of them appearing once. Sequenced: peripheral blood. The source of these receptors is a woman of 80 years or more with acute or convalescent COVID-19.

The chain has TRBV7-9 and TRBJ2-7; D uncertain. Per the germline V gene, CDR1 is SEHNR and CDR2 is FQNEAQ (reference sequence). V lost 4 bases and J lost 0, with 13 bases in between. The CDR3 has 15 amino acids. The CDR3 bases are TGTGCCAGCAGCTCTTCTAGGAGTTTCTCCTACGAGCAGTACTTC. Protein product: CASSSSRSFSYEQYF.

The chain uses TRBV2 and TRBJ2-3; 11 bases fit TRBD2. The CDR3 extends over 18 amino acids. Germline V gene sequence: CDR1 SNHLY, CDR2 FYNNEI. The V gene end was trimmed by 6 bases and the J gene end by 10 bases; junction bases not matched to a gene: 21. The CDR3 sequence: CASSLSPSGGILDGAQYF. The CDR3 coding sequence is TGTGCCAGCAGCCTGAGCCCTAGCGGGGGGATCCTTGATGGGGCGCAGTATTTT.

The rearrangement links TRBV5-1 to TRBJ1-2, with 8 bases aligning to TRBD1. In germline, CDR1 is SGHRS, CDR2 YFSETQ. With 0 bases clipped from V and 3 bases from J, the junction kept 1 base outside the gene matches. The CDR3 covers 14 residues. The CDR3, as DNA: TGCGCCAGCAGCTTGGCGGACAGGGACTATGGCTACACCTTC. Translated: CASSLADRDYGYTF.

V and J are TRBV6-5 and TRBJ1-2; 8 nucleotides match TRBD1. Trimming cost V 7 bases and J 7 bases; bases outside gene matches: 8. CDR3 length equals 13 residues. CDR1 and CDR2 (germline): MNHEY, SVGAGI. This CDR3 reads CASNLDRARGYTF. CDR3 nucleotide sequence: TGTGCCAGCAACCTGGACAGGGCCCGTGGCTACACCTTC.

V gene TRBV19 combines with J gene TRBJ1-1; TRBD1 might be the D (5 bases). V was clipped by 2 bases and J by 3 bases, with 25 bases between them. Germline V gives CDR1 LNHDA, CDR2 SQIVND (reference sequence). This CDR3 is 19 amino acids long. CDR3 amino acids: CASSILPRQRSWVDTEAFF. The CDR3 DNA follows: TGTGCCAGTAGTATACTTCCTAGACAGCGCAGCTGGGTGGACACTGAAGCTTTCTTT.

This clone was detected only once. The genes are TRBV14 and TRBJ2-3; D remains ambiguous. This CDR3 spans 13 amino acids. The germline V gene has CDR1 SGHDN and CDR2 FVKESK. V lost 6 bases and J 4 bases, leaving 11 bases between the germline ends. The CDR3 DNA is TGTGCCAGCAGATCCGGAGCTGCAGATACGCAGTATTTT. This encodes CASRSGAADTQYF.

The J gene is TRBJ2-7, the V gene TRBV21-1; TRBD1 is the table's D call, not checked against the DNA. TRBV21-1 is a pseudogene locus. The CDR3 runs 15 residues. The CDR3 coding sequence is TGTGCCAGCAGCAAAGGGACAGGGTGCTCCTACGAGCAGTACTTC. This sequence encodes CASSKGTGCSYEQYF.

This chain links TRBV6-5 with TRBJ2-1; 7 bases match TRBD2. V lost 6 bases, J lost 5 bases, and 10 bases stayed unmatched. Germline CDR1 and CDR2: MNHEY and SVGAGI. The CDR3 totals 15 residues. The CDR3 DNA follows: TGTGCCAGCAGCCGGAGCGGGACCCGGAACAATGAGCAGTTCTTC. Protein: CASSRSGTRNNEQFF.

This rearrangement joins TRBV6-5 to TRBJ2-5, with 7 bases that match TRBD1. The CDR3 loop spans 16 amino acids. The V gene's germline CDR1 is MNHEY and CDR2 SVGAGI. Losses at the gene ends were 0 bases for V and 4 bases for J; bases not matched to a gene: 8. The CDR3 DNA reads TGTGCCAGCAGTTACTCGAGATCCAAGGGGGCAGAGACCCAGTACTTC. Its protein product is CASSYSRSKGAETQYF.

V is TRBV29-1 and J is TRBJ2-7; 8 positions match TRBD1. The CDR3 has 14 amino acids. V lost 4 bases, J lost 7 bases, and 12 bases stayed unmatched. Germline V lookup: CDR1 SQVTM, CDR2 ANQGSEA. Written as DNA, the CDR3 is TGCAGCGTTGGGGGGCAGGGGGCATTCGGGGAGCAGTACTTC. Encoded protein: CSVGGQGAFGEQYF.

This chain joins TRBV30 and TRBJ1-3, with TRBD1 as a possible D gene (6 bases). Per the germline V gene, CDR1 is GTSNPN and CDR2 is SVGIG (reference sequence). The V end was cut by 3 bases, the J end by 5 bases, with 14 bases between. The CDR3 is 14 amino acids. Written as DNA, the CDR3 is TGTGCCTGGAGGGATACAGGGCTGCGAAACACCATATATTTT. The encoded protein is CAWRDTGLRNTIYF.

The rearrangement joins TRBV5-4 to TRBJ2-7; D is perhaps TRBD2 (5 bases). The ends were cut back, 0 bases at V and 6 bases at J, with 7 bases in the middle. The germline V gene has CDR1 SGHNT and CDR2 YYREEE (reference sequence). This CDR3 is 12 amino acids long. The CDR3: CASSLGGFEQYF. The CDR3 coding sequence is TGTGCCAGCAGCTTGGGAGGGTTCGAGCAGTACTTC. The whole variable domain, filled in from reference TRBV5-4 and TRBJ2-7, reads ETGVTQSPTHLIKTRGQQVTLRCSSQSGHNTVSWYQQALGQGPQFIFQYYREEENGRGNFPPRFSGLQFPNYSSELNVNALELDDSALYLCASSLGGFEQYFGPGTRLTVT.

The CDR3 DNA reads as TGTGCCAGCAGCTTTACCCTTCAAGCTGCAACTAATGAAAAACTGTTTTTT. The encoded protein is CASSFTLQAATNEKLFF. The chain carries TRBV7-9 and TRBJ1-4; D unresolved. The CDR3 loop spans 17 amino acids. CDR1 SEHNR and CDR2 FQNEAQ come from the germline V gene (reference sequence). V was shortened by 3 bases and J by 0 bases, with 14 bases between the two germline ends.

This clone appeared once. The chain has TRBV5-6 and TRBJ1-3; D gene ambiguous. V gave up 1 base and J gave up 0 bases, with 8 bases separating them. The CDR3 is 15 amino acids. The germline V gene encodes CDR1 SGHDT and CDR2 YYEEEE. The CDR3 DNA follows: TGTGCCAGCAGCTTGACAATGAACTCTGGAAACACCATATATTTT. Translating gives CASSLTMNSGNTIYF.

This chain links TRBV7-2 with TRBJ2-7; 11 bases map to TRBD2. After removal of 4 bases from V and 0 bases from J, the junction contained 2 bases not matched to a gene. The CDR3 has 15 residues. The V gene's germline CDR1 is SGHTA and CDR2 FQGNSA. Here the CDR3 DNA reads TGTGCCAGCAGCTCTACTAGCGGGGGCTCCTACGAGCAGTACTTC. It is translated as CASSSTSGGSYEQYF.

The chain couples TRBV6-5 to TRBJ2-7, with unresolved D. The germline V and J ends were trimmed by 6 bases and 3 bases, with 9 bases remaining between them. The CDR3 is made up of 12 amino acids. In germline, CDR1 is MNHEY, CDR2 SVGAGI. The CDR3 DNA is TGTGCCAGCAGCGCACTAAACTACGAGCAGTACTTC. The encoded protein is CASSALNYEQYF.

This rearrangement joins TRBV7-8 to TRBJ1-5; D is unclear. Germline values: CDR1 SGHVS, CDR2 FQNEAQ. The CDR3 sequence is 12 residues long. V was trimmed by 1 base and J by 13 bases, leaving 11 bases between them. This CDR3 reads CASSLVQGEQHF. The CDR3 DNA is TGTGCCAGCAGCTTAGTACAAGGAGAGCAGCATTTT.

The table lists this clone with a few counts. The rearrangement uses TRBV4-1 and TRBJ1-4, with D possibly TRBD1 on 6 matching bases. Trimming removed 1 base from V and 6 bases from J, with 12 bases in between. The CDR3 runs to 15 residues. The V gene's germline CDR1 is MGHRA and CDR2 YSYEKL. CDR3 residues: CASSQALTGYEKLFF. The CDR3, as DNA: TGCGCCAGCAGCCAAGCACTGACAGGTTATGAAAAACTGTTTTTT.

The V gene is TRBV10-3, the J gene TRBJ2-6, with no clear D. This CDR3 comprises 15 residues. Germline CDR1 and CDR2: ENHRY and SYGVKD. The germline V and J ends were trimmed by 3 bases and 0 bases, with 6 bases remaining between them. This CDR3 reads CAISDADSGANVLTF. The CDR3, as DNA: TGTGCCATCAGTGATGCGGACTCTGGGGCCAACGTCCTGACTTTC.

The chain is built from TRBV6-5 and TRBJ2-5; tentatively, D is TRBD1 (5 bases). The germline CDR1 and CDR2 sequences are MNHEY and SVGAGI. The CDR3 has 16 residues. The V end was cut by 4 bases, the J end by 1 base, with 16 bases between. The CDR3 DNA reads TGTGCCAGCAGTTTTAGGGGTGTCGGGCCCCAAGAGACCCAGTACTTC. This gives the protein CASSFRGVGPQETQYF.

J is TRBJ1-6 and V is TRBV5-1; 7 bases line up with TRBD1. V lost 5 bases to trimming and J lost 0 bases; unmatched junction nucleotides: 8. The CDR3 has 17 amino acids. Germline CDR1 SGHRS, CDR2 YFSETQ. CDR3: CASSARQGDSYNSPLHF. The CDR3 DNA reads as TGCGCCAGCAGTGCCCGTCAGGGGGACTCCTATAATTCACCCCTCCACTTT.